This T cell receptor beta chain was found in a study of T cells in women clearing cervical HPV infection. The assay was immunoSEQ multiplex PCR, and TCRdb's table has in-frame clones only and misses some. This sample contains about 20,000 clones. Each participant carried one incident cervical HPV16 infection only. Comment on this clone: Its cognate antigen is unknown. The CDR3 is cut off 3 residues early in the read; its end comes from the germline J gene.

General study results and limits: Richness plus V gene abundances separated cases from controls with AUC over 0.8. CIN3+ cases had significantly higher TCR richness than controls; evenness did not differ. Controls had more TRBV6-7 (0.16%) than cases (around 0.11%).

The length of the CDR3 is 14 residues. CDR1 and CDR2 (germline): DFQATT, SNEGSKA (reference sequence). V lost 6 bases and J lost 0; bases outside the gene matches: 6. Sequencing used blood buffy coat. This clonotype originated in a woman aged 18 to 75 with a cervical HPV16 infection that either progressed to CIN3+ or cleared (not recorded which). The chain has TRBV20-1 and TRBJ2-5, with 8 bases fitting TRBD1. CDR3 region: CSATRDRYQETQYF. Incomplete CDR3 DNA: TGCAGTGCCACCCGGGACAGGTACCAAGAGACC.